This T cell receptor beta chain originates from a study of Ad26.COV2.S vaccination and SARS-CoV-2 variants. Across the study: The donor was enrolled in the Ad26.COV2.S arm of the COV1001 trial. Study observations and caveats: Estimates derived from TCR breadth and depth analyses may have underestimated total T cell responses. The breadth of spike-specific CD8+ and CD4+ T cell responses after vaccination was reportedly substantial.

As to treatment: 15 to 20 received Ad26.COV2.S at low or high dose, single or two shots; several received placebo; per-sample allocation not given. Specimen acquisition occurred on day 63 following the initial vaccine or placebo injection. Trimming removed 8 bases from V and 7 bases from J, with 12 bases in between. The CDR3 is 11 amino acids. CDR1 and CDR2 from the germline V gene are SQVTM and ANQGSEA. In regard to this clone: The antigen is unknown.

The data were produced by immunoSEQ multiplex PCR, yet TCRdb's version contains in-frame clones alone and is incomplete. The sample consists of roughly 700,000 clones, roughly 90% of them appearing once. The rearrangement links TRBV29-1 to TRBJ2-1, with D unresolved. The sequence derives from a person between 18 and 60 years old who received the Ad26.COV2.S COVID-19 vaccine or a placebo. Sequencing used peripheral blood, obtained in a trial of Ad26.COV2.S vaccine versus placebo. The CDR3 DNA sequence: TGCAGCACCGGACCCGTAAATGAGCAGTTCTTC. Encoded protein: CSTGPVNEQFF.